One T cell receptor beta chain is described in this entry. The CDR3 runs to 13 residues. Germline V gene sequence: CDR1 LNHNV, CDR2 YYDKDF (reference sequence). TCRdb reprocessed the 5' RACE reads; each CDR3 protein has one entry and no DNA is given. The table lists about 400,000 distinct CDR3 sequences. This sample is part of a study of T cells expressing NK-cell markers. The source of this sequence is a woman in her forties or fifties in good health. The chain is built from TRBV15 and TRBJ2-3; absent DNA, TCRdb's TRBD1 call cannot be checked. The sample comprised blood T cells: a sorted CD56 or NKG2C T cell subset, CD4+ or CD8+ T cells, or bulk PBMC T cells (not recorded which). This CDR3 reads CATNPGRTDTQYF.